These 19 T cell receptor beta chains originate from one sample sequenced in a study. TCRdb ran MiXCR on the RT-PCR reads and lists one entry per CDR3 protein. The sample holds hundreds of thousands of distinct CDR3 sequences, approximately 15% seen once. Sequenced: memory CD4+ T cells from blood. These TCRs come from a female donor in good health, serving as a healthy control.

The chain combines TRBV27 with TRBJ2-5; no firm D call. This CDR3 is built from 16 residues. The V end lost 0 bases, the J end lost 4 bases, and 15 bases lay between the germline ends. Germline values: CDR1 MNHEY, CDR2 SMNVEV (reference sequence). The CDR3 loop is CASSLSRHRLSETQYF. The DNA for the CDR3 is TGTGCCAGCAGTTTATCGAGGCATCGTCTTTCAGAGACCCAGTACTTC.

The CDR3 DNA reads TGTGCCAGCATCCGAGATTGGTCCATTCGCGGCTACACCTTC. Translated, it gives CASIRDWSIRGYTF. V and J are TRBV2 and TRBJ1-2; no reliable D call. CDR3 length: 14 residues. The germline CDR1 and CDR2 sequences are SNHLY and FYNNEI. V was shortened by 7 bases and J by 8 bases, with 20 bases between the two germline ends.

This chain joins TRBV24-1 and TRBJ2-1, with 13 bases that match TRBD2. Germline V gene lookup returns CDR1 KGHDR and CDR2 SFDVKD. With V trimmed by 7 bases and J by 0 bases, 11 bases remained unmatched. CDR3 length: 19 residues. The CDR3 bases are TGTGCCACCAGCGGCTCGACTAGCGGGAGGCCAAGCTCCTACAATGAGCAGTTCTTC. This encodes CATSGSTSGRPSSYNEQFF.

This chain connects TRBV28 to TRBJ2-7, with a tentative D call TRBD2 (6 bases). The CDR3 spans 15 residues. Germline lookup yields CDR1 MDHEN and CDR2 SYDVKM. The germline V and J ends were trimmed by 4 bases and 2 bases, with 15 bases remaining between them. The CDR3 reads CASSSGGTVTYEQYF. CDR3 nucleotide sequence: TGTGCCAGCAGTTCTGGCGGGACGGTTACCTACGAGCAGTACTTC.

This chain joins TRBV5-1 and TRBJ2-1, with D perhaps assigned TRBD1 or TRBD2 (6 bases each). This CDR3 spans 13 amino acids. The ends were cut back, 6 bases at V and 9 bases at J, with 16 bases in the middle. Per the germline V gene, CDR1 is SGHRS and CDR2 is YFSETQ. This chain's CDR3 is CASKLREGGEQFF. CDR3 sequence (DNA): TGCGCCAGCAAACTGCGGGAAGGGGGTGAGCAGTTCTTC.

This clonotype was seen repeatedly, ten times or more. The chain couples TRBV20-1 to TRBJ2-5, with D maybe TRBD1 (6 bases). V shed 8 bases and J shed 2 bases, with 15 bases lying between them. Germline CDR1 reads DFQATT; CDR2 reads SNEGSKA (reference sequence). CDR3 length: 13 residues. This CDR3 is CSPRGDLQETQYF. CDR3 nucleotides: TGCAGTCCCAGGGGAGATCTGCAAGAGACCCAGTACTTC.

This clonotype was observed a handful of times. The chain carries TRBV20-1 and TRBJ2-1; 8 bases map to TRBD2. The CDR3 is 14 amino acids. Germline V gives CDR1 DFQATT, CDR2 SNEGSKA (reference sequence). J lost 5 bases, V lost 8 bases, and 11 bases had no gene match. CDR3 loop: CSLPRGGYNNEQFF. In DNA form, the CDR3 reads TGCAGTCTCCCCCGGGGGGGATACAACAATGAGCAGTTCTTC.

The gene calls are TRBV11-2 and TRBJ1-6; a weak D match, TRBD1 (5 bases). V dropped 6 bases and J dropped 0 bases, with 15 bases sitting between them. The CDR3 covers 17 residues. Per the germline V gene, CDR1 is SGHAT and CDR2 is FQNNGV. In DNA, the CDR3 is TGTGCCAGCAGATCCTCCACGGGGGACTCCTATAATTCACCCCTCCACTTT. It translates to CASRSSTGDSYNSPLHF.

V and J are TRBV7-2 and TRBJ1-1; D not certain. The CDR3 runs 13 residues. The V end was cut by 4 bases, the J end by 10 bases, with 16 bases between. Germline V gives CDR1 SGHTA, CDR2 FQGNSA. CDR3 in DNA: TGTGCCAGCAGCTCTTGGTCGGATTCTGGAGCTTTCTTT. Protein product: CASSSWSDSGAFF.

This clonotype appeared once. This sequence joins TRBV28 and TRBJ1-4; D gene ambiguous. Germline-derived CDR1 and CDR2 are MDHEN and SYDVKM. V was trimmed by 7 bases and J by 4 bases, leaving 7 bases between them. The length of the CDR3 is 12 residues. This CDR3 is CASTNLNEKLFF. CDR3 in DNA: TGTGCCAGCACCAATCTTAATGAAAAACTGTTTTTT. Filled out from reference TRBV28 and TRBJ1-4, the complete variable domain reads DVKVTQSSRYLVKRTGEKVFLECVQDMDHENMFWYRQDPGLGLRLIYFSYDVKMKEKGDIPEGYSVSREKKERFSLILESASTNQTSMYLCASTNLNEKLFFGSGTQLSVL.

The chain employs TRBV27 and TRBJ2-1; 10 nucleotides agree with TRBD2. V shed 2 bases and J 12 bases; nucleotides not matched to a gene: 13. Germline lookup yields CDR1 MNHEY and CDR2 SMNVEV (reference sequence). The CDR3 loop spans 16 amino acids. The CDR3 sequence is CASSLRRAGGTLGQFF. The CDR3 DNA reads TGTGCCAGCAGTTTAAGACGAGCGGGAGGGACTCTAGGGCAGTTCTTC.

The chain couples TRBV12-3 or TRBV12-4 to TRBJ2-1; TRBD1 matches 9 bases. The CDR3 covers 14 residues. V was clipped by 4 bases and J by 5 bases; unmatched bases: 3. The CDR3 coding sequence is TGTGCCAGCAGTTCGGGACAGGGAAACAATGAGCAGTTCTTC. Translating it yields CASSSGQGNNEQFF.

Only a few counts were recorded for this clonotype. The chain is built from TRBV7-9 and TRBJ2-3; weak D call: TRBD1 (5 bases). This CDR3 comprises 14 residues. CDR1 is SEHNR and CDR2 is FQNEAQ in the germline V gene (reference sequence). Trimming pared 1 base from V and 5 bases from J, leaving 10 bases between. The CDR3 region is CASSLEGPVDTQYF. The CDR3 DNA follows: TGTGCCAGCAGCTTAGAGGGGCCGGTAGATACGCAGTATTTT.

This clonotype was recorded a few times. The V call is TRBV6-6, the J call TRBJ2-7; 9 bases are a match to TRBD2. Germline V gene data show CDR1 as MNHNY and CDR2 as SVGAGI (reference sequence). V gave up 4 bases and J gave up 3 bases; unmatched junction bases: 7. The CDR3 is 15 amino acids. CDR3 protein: CASSSQRGANYEQYF. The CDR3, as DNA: TGTGCCAGCAGTTCCCAGCGGGGGGCCAACTACGAGCAGTACTTC.

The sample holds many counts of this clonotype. CDR3: CASSVEDEQFF. In nucleotides, the CDR3 is TGTGCCAGCAGCGTAGAGGATGAGCAGTTCTTC. The chain carries TRBV9 and TRBJ2-1; D is unclear. Deletions cut 0 bases from V and 8 bases from J, with 3 bases between. The CDR3 extends over 11 amino acids. CDR1 is SGDLS and CDR2 is YYNGEE in the germline V gene.

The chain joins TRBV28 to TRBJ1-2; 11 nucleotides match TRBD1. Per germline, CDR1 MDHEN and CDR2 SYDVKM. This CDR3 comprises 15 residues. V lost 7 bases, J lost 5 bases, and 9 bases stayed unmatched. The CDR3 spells CASKISDRGRYGYTF. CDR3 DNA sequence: TGTGCCAGCAAAATTTCGGACAGGGGGCGTTATGGCTACACCTTC.

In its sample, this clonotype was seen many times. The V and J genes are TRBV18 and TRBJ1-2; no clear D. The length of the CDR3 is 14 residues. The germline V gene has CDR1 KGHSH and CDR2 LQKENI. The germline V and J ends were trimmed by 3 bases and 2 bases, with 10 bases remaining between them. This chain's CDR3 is CASSPGSSNYGYTF. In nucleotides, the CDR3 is TGTGCCAGCTCACCGGGCAGCTCAAACTATGGCTACACCTTC.

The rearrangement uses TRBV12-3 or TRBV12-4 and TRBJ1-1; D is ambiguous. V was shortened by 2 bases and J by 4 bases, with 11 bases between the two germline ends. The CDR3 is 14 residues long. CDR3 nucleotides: TGTGCCAGCAGTTTATCAGGCCCGGTCACTGAAGCTTTCTTT. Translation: CASSLSGPVTEAFF.

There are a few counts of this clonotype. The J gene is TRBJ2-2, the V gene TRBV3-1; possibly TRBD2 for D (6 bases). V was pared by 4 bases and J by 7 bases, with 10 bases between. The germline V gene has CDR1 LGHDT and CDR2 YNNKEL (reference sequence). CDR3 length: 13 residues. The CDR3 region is CASSPHGSGELFF. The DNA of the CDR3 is TGTGCCAGCAGCCCGCACGGGAGCGGGGAGCTGTTTTTT.